This T cell receptor (beta chain) is from a study of blood T cell repertoires in COVID-19. TCRdb's table, derived via immunoSEQ multiplex PCR, lists solely in-frame clones and lacks some. The table records over 200,000 clones, under 95% of them present only once. The CDR3 sequence is 19 residues long. V shed 4 bases, J shed 2 bases, and the junction held 15 bases outside the gene matches. In germline, CDR1 is SGHTA, CDR2 FQGTGA. This clone was seen a single time. Sequenced: peripheral blood. The source of this sequence is a man younger than 45 with acute or convalescent COVID-19. The chain carries TRBV7-3 and TRBJ2-1; 9 bases align to TRBD1. CDR3 coding DNA: TGTGCCAGCAGCTCCCGTCGGATTCCGGGACAGGGCCCCTACAATGAGCAGTTCTTC. Translated, it gives CASSSRRIPGQGPYNEQFF.